Sequencing of this T cell receptor beta chain was carried out in a study of T cells in Graves' hyperthyroidism and ophthalmopathy. Amplification yielded TCR beta CDR3 regions, with RNA transcripts as the source. With the HTBI primer set, the TCR CDR3 went through a first round of RT-PCR. TCRdb itself ran the multiplex PCR reads through MiXCR, one entry per CDR3 protein. There are 600,000 to 650,000 distinct CDR3 sequences in the sample; around 15% occur only once, and over 3.5% lies in the top ten. J lost 7 bases, V lost 10 bases, and 8 bases had no gene match. There are 14 residues in the CDR3. Germline-derived CDR1 and CDR2 are LGHDT and YNNKEL (reference sequence). Among the patients, aged 18 to 65, hyperthyroidism was newly diagnosed and had lasted under 2 months.

Sample: blood. This TCR was recovered from a woman in her 30s with Graves' hyperthyroidism. The chain combines TRBV3-1 with TRBJ2-5, with 14 nucleotides matching TRBD2. The chain's CDR3 is CATSGLAGEGTQYF. Here the CDR3 DNA reads TGTGCCACTTCGGGACTAGCGGGAGAGGGGACCCAGTACTTC.